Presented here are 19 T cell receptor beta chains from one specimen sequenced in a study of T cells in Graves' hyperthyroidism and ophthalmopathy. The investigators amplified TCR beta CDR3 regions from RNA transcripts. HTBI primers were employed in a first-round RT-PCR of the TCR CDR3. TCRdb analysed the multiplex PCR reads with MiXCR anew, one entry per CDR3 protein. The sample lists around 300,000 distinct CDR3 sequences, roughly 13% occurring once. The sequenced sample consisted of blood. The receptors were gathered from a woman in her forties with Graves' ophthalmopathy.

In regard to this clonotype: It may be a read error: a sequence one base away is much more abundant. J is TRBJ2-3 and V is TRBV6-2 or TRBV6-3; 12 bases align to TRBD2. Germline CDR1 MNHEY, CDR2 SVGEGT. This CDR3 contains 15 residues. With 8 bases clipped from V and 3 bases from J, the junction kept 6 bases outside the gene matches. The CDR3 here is CASDSSGRATDTQYF. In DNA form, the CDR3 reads TGTGCCAGCGACTCTAGCGGGAGGGCGACAGATACGCAGTATTTT.

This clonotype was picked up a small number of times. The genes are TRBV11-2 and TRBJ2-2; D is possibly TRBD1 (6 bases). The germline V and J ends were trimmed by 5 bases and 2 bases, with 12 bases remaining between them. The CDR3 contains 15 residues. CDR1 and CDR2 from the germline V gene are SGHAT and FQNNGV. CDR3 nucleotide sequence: TGTGCCAGCAGCGTCCCCAGGGGCAACACCGGGGAGCTGTTTTTT. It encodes CASSVPRGNTGELFF.

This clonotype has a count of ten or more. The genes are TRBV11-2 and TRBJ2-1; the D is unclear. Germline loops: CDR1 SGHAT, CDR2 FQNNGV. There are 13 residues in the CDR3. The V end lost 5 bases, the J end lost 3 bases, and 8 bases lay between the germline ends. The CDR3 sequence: CASSPMGYNEQFF. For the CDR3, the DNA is TGTGCCAGCAGCCCGATGGGCTACAATGAGCAGTTCTTC.

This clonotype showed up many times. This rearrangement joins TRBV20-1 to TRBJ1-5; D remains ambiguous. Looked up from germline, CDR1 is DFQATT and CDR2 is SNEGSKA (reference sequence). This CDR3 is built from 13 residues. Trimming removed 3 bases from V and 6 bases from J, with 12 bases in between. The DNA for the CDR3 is TGCAGTGCTAGTACAGCGTTGGGTCAGCCCCAGCATTTT. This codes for CSASTALGQPQHF.

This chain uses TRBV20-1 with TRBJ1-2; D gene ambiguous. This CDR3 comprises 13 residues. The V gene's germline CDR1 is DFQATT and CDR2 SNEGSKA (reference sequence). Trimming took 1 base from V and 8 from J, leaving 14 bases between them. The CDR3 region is CSARAVGGEGYTF. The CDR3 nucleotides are TGCAGTGCTAGAGCTGTGGGCGGAGAGGGCTACACCTTC.

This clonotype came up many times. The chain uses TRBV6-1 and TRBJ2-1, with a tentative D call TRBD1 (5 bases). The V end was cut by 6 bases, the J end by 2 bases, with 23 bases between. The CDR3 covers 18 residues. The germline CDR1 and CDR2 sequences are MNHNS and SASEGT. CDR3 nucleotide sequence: TGTGCCAGCAGCGGACACCCTCCGTGGACACAAACCTACAATGAGCAGTTCTTC. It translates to CASSGHPPWTQTYNEQFF.

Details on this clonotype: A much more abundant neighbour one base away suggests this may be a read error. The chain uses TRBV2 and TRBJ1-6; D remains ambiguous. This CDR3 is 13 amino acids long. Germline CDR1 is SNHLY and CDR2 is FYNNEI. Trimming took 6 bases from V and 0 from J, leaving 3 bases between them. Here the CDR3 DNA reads TGTGCCAGCAGGAGCTCCTATAATTCACCCCTCCACTTT. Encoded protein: CASRSSYNSPLHF.

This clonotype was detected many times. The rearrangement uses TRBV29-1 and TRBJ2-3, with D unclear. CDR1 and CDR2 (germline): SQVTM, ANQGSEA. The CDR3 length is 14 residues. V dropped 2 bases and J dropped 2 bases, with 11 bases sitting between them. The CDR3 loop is CSVEMRVPTDTQYF. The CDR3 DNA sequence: TGCAGCGTTGAAATGCGAGTCCCCACAGATACGCAGTATTTT.

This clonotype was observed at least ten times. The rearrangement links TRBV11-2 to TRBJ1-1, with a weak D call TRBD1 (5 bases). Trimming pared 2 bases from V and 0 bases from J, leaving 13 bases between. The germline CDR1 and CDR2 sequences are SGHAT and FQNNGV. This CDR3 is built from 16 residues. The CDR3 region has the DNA TGTGCCAGCAGCTTATTTGCGAGACAGATGAACACTGAAGCTTTCTTT. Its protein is CASSLFARQMNTEAFF.

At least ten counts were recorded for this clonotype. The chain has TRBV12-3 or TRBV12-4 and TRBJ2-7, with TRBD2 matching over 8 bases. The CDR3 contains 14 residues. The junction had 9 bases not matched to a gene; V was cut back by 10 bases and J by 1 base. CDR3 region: CATAASGHSYEQYF. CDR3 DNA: TGTGCCACAGCGGCTAGCGGGCATTCCTACGAGCAGTACTTC.

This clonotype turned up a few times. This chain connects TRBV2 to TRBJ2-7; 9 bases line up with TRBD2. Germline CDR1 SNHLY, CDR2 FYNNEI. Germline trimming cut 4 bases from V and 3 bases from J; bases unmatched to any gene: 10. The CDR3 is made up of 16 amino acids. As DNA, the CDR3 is TGTGCCAGCAGTGGGCGGACTAGCGAATTAGACTACGAGCAGTACTTC. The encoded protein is CASSGRTSELDYEQYF.

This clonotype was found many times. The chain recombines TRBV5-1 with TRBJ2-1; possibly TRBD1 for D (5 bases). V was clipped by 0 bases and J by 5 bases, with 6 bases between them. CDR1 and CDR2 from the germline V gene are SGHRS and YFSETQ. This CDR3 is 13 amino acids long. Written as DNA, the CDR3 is TGCGCCAGCAGCTTGGTAGGGGACAATGAGCAGTTCTTC. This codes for CASSLVGDNEQFF.

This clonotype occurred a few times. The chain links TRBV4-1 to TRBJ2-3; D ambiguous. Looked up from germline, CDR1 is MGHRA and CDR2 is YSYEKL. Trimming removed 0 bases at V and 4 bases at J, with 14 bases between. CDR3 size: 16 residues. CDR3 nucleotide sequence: TGCGCCAGCAGCCAAGAGGGCGTCCTGATCGCAGATACGCAGTATTTT. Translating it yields CASSQEGVLIADTQYF.

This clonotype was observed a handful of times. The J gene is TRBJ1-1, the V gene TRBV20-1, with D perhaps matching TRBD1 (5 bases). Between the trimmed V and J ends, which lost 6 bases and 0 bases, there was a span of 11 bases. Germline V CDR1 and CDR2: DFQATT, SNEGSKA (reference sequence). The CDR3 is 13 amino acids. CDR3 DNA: TGCAGTGCAAGGGGACGGATGAACACTGAAGCTTTCTTT. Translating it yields CSARGRMNTEAFF.

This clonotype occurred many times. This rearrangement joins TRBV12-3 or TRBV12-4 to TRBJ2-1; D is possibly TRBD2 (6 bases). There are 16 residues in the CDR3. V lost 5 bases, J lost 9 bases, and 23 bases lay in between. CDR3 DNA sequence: TGTGCCAGCAGTCCGGCTGGTACTTCAATGGGGGGTGAGCAGTTCTTC. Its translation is CASSPAGTSMGGEQFF.

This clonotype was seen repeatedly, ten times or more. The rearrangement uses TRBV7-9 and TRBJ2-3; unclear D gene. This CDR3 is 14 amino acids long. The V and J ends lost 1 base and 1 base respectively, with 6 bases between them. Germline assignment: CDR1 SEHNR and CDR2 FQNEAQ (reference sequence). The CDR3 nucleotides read TGTGCCAGCAGCTTAGTAAGTGGCACAGATACGCAGTATTTT. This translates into CASSLVSGTDTQYF.

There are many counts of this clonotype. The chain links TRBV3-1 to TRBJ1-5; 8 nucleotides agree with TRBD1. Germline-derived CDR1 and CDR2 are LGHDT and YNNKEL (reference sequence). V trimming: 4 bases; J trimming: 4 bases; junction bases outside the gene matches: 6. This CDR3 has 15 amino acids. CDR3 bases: TGTGCCAGCAGCCGCGGGACAGGATTTAATCAGCCCCAGCATTTT. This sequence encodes CASSRGTGFNQPQHF.

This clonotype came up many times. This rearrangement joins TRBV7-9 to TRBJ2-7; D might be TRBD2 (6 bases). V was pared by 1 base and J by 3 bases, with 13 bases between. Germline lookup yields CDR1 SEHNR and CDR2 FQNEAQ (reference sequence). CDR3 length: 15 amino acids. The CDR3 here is CASSLGGNRGYEQYF. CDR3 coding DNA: TGTGCCAGCAGCTTAGGCGGGAACAGAGGCTACGAGCAGTACTTC.

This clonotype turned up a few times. As DNA, the CDR3 is TGCGCCAGCAGCTTTACCGGGACAGCCTACGAGCAGTACTTC. Translated: CASSFTGTAYEQYF. V is TRBV5-1 and J is TRBJ2-7, with TRBD1 matching 7 bases. Germline assignment: CDR1 SGHRS and CDR2 YFSETQ. Trimming removed 2 bases from V and 2 bases from J; junction bases left unmatched: 4. The CDR3 spans 14 residues.